This T cell receptor beta chain stems from a study of blood T cell repertoires in COVID-19 (dated by TCRdb to 2020 to 2021). Study-level background: Samples from collaborators originated in the United States, Italy and Spain and spanned both the acute and convalescent phases of COVID-19. Samples came from the ongoing ImmuneRACE study (first 160 participants) plus 1,254 subjects from 6 global collaborators. The prospective study material was composed of cDNA or gDNA derived from T cells, B-cell-depleted T cells, or PBMCs. Deeply sampled blood TCRbeta repertoires from subjects exposed to, actively infected with, or recovered from COVID-19 were included in the dataset. Where HLA class I and class II types were available, the types were taken from metadata supplied by the sample provider, not from assay-based typing. The repertoires were released in a freely available public database intended as a resource for research on the immune response to SARS-CoV-2. Sample metadata almost always included a de-identified subject ID, COVID-19 status, age in years and sex.

Comment on this clone: The antigen this receptor binds is unknown. Base qualities are not recorded, but no much larger clone differs from it by a single base.

Each collaborating institution followed its own protocols to collect whole blood in K2EDTA tubes. For TCRbeta analysis, collaborator samples were shipped as frozen whole blood, as isolated PBMCs, or as DNA extracted from either sample type. TCRbeta CDR3 regions were amplified from genomic DNA using the immunoSEQ Assay, a bias-controlled multiplex PCR. In the original analysis: Nucleated cell counts per sample were estimated from amplification of reference gene primers within the assay. To quantify the absolute abundance of each unique TCRbeta CDR3 rearrangement, sequence reads were collapsed and filtered. For each sample, productive Simpson clonality was calculated as the square root of Simpson's diversity index over productive rearrangements. TCRdb holds this immuneACCESS table with in-frame rearrangements only. Some clones are missing; in checked studies, unresolved V genes explain under half, and the rest has no known cause. D and trimming come from the DNA, and the V and J calls and clone size come from that table. The table for this sample lists 120,000 to 150,000 clones; about 80% of them were counted only once. The ten largest account for roughly 4.4% of the sample.

General findings and caveats noted by the study authors: The amount of clinical and demographic metadata varied by source and participant and was provided uncurated.

CDR1 SGDLS and CDR2 YYNGEE were looked up in the germline V gene. Reading from cysteine to phenylalanine, the CDR3 counts 17 amino acids. Only the CDR3 part of the read is kept: 51 bases, read in frame from the first base. Between the V and J ends, shortened by 0 bases and 1 base respectively, the junction contains 16 bases. The sequenced material came from peripheral blood. This TCR was recovered from a human donor in a cohort sampled during active COVID-19. The rearranged segments are TRBV9 and TRBJ1-1; a tentative D match to TRBD1 spans 5 bases. The bases are TGTGCCAGCAGCGTAGGTGGGACCGGAGGGACGAACACTGAAGCTTTCTTT. This sequence encodes CASSVGGTGGTNTEAFF.